The T cell receptor beta chain described here comes from a study of T-cell reconstitution after alpha-beta-depleted transplantation in children (dated by TCRdb to the mid-2010s). Background on the whole study: The study quantitatively tracked T-cell immune reconstitution after TCRalphabeta/CD19-depleted allogeneic hematopoietic cell transplantation in children using TCR repertoire profiling.

This clonotype was recorded a few times. Its antigen is not yet known. No much larger clone exists at a distance of one base, and base qualities are not known. In the germline V gene, CDR1 corresponds to SGHVS and CDR2 to FQNEAQ. Taken from cysteine to phenylalanine, the CDR3 has 15 residues. Just CDR3 DNA is preserved here, 45 bases in frame from base 1. Germline trimming amounts to 5 bases on V and 5 bases on J, with 9 as the count of junction bases outside the gene matches. Library preparation was by PCR. Reads for this sample came from an Illumina HiSeq 2500. Molecular barcoding was employed in the preparation of TCR libraries, with unique molecular identifiers being used to normalize TCRbeta repertoire quantification. The public reads were reanalyzed by TCRdb: fastp trimming at Q25, MiXCR alignment, in-frame beta chains only. Rows matching on CDR3 protein sequence are summarized as one entry with the most common DNA and genes. The sample table lists some 520,000 distinct CDR3 sequences, approximately 32% of them with a count of one. Clones ranked in the top ten supply 2% to 2.5% of the sample.

In this chain, TRBV7-8 is recombined with TRBJ2-5; 9 middle bases align to TRBD2. Sequences were derived from PBMCs from the stem cell graft donor, sampled from the stem cell graft. This clonotype was obtained from a human donor who donated a stem cell graft to a child with aplastic anemia. The DNA reads as follows: TGTGCCAGCAGCCAGATTAGCGGGAGCCATGAGACCCAGTACTTC. Translated, this gives CASSQISGSHETQYF.